What follows is one TCR beta chain and its context. Its target antigen remains unknown. The record has no base qualities; no much larger clone is one base away. As encoded in the germline V gene (reference sequence), CDR1 is LNHDA while CDR2 is SQIVND. From cysteine to phenylalanine, the CDR3 is 14 amino acids long. The retained sequence is limited to the CDR3, 42 bases, with the frame set at the first base. V is cut back by 6 bases and J by 4 bases, with 8 bases in the junction unmatched. TCRbeta CDR3 regions were amplified from genomic DNA by means of the immunoSEQ Assay, a bias-controlled multiplex PCR. Per the authors' processing: Nucleated cell counts per sample were estimated from amplification of reference gene primers within the assay. Sequence reads were collapsed and filtered to measure the absolute abundance of every unique TCRbeta CDR3 rearrangement. For each sample, productive Simpson clonality was calculated by taking the square root of Simpson's diversity index across productive rearrangements. TCRdb's version of the immuneACCESS table is confined to in-frame rearrangements and falls short of the full clone set. An unresolved V gene accounts for under half of the shortfall where checked; the remainder is of unknown origin. V, J and clone size derive from that table, while D and trimming were established from the DNA sequence. Counted in this sample were approximately 220,000 clones; approximately 80% of them appeared once. The ten largest clones represent about 9.4% of the sample.

Whole blood was collected in K2EDTA tubes by collaborating institutions according to the institutions' own protocols. Collaborator samples were shipped for TCRbeta analysis as frozen whole blood, isolated PBMCs, or DNA extracted from either sample type. The data were taken from a study of blood T cell repertoires in COVID-19 (TCRdb year 2020). Broadly, across the study: The collaborator samples originated in the United States, Italy and Spain and spanned the acute and convalescent phases of COVID-19. The material from the prospective study consisted of cDNA or gDNA derived from T cells, B-cell-depleted T cells, or PBMCs. Deeply sampled blood TCRbeta repertoires from subjects exposed to, actively infected with, or recovered from COVID-19 were included in the dataset. The repertoires were made available in a free public database intended to serve as a resource for research on the immune response to SARS-CoV-2. The samples were drawn from two sources: the first 160 participants of the ongoing ImmuneRACE study, and over 950 subjects contributed by 6 global collaborators. Sample metadata almost always included a de-identified subject ID, COVID-19 status, age in years and sex. HLA class I and class II types, where available, came from metadata supplied by the sample provider rather than from assay-based typing. Overall results and qualifications from the work: Clinical and demographic metadata were provided uncurated, with the amount varying by source and participant.

The rearranged chain carries TRBV19 and TRBJ2-7; TRBD1 lines up with 8 middle nucleotides. Sequencing was performed on peripheral blood. The sequence was collected from a woman of 80 years or more with acute or convalescent COVID-19. The DNA reads as follows: TGTGCCAGTAGCACCGGGACAGGACGTTACGAGCAGTACTTC. It specifies CASSTGTGRYEQYF.